Shown below are 17 T cell receptor beta chains from a single sample sequenced in a study of shared clonotypes between healthy human individuals. Naive CD8 cells were CD45RO-negative, positively selected for CCR7, excluding terminally differentiated effector memory CD45RA+ cells. The method was immunoSEQ multiplex PCR; TCRdb's version includes in-frame clones alone and lacks a portion of them. Of fewer than 700,000 clones listed, approximately 96% are singletons. Sequences were obtained from naive CD8+ T cells sorted from blood. These receptors all come from a woman aged 25-40 years in good health.

The chain combines TRBV5-4 with TRBJ1-2, with a tentative D call TRBD1 (5 bases). Trimming shortened V by 4 bases and J by 2 bases, and 12 bases separated the two germline ends. In germline, CDR1 is SGHNT, CDR2 YYREEE (reference sequence). The CDR3 runs 14 residues. CDR3 sequence: CASSLDRRNYGYTF. For the CDR3, the DNA is TGTGCCAGCAGCCTCGACAGACGAAACTATGGCTACACCTTC.

The rearrangement uses TRBV25-1 and TRBJ2-7, with D unclear. The germline CDR1 and CDR2 sequences are MGHDK and SYGVNS. The CDR3 spans 13 residues. Between the trimmed V and J ends, which lost 3 bases and 2 bases, there was a span of 8 bases. The DNA of the CDR3 is TGTGCCAGCAGTGACAGGAACCCCTACGAGCAGTACTTC. It yields the protein CASSDRNPYEQYF.

As to this clone: This sample includes further DNA sequences coding for the same CDR3. The rearrangement uses TRBV25-1 and TRBJ1-2; 7 bases fit TRBD1. The V gene's germline CDR1 is MGHDK and CDR2 SYGVNS. The CDR3 loop spans 13 amino acids. V gave up 2 bases and J gave up 4 bases; unmatched junction bases: 1. CDR3 protein: CASSEQGGYGYTF. The DNA of the CDR3 is TGTGCCAGCAGTGAACAGGGGGGCTATGGCTACACCTTC.

In its sample, this clone was seen once. The chain is built from TRBV7-9 and TRBJ2-3, with unresolved D. Trimming removed 3 bases at V and 3 bases at J, with 7 bases between. The CDR3 runs to 13 residues. Germline values: CDR1 SEHNR, CDR2 FQNEAQ (reference sequence). This CDR3 reads CASSFVETDTQYF. CDR3 coding DNA: TGTGCCAGCAGCTTTGTGGAAACAGATACGCAGTATTTT.

J is TRBJ1-3 and V is TRBV27, with D possibly being TRBD1 (6 bases). This CDR3 spans 17 amino acids. Germline CDR1 and CDR2: MNHEY and SMNVEV (reference sequence). V lost 6 bases, J lost 2 bases, and 20 bases lay in between. The CDR3 nucleotides are TGTGCCAGCAGCCAGACGATTGGGGGCTGGGCTGGAAACACCATATATTTT. Protein product: CASSQTIGGWAGNTIYF.

This chain joins TRBV28 and TRBJ1-5; 9 bases are shared with TRBD1. The CDR3 has 15 amino acids. Per the germline V gene, CDR1 is MDHEN and CDR2 is SYDVKM. With 4 bases clipped from V and 3 bases from J, the junction kept 4 bases outside the gene matches. CDR3 nucleotides: TGTGCCAGCAGTTCGGACAGGGGCCTCAATCAGCCCCAGCATTTT. The encoded protein is CASSSDRGLNQPQHF.

CDR3 coding DNA: TGTGCCAGCAGTCCACTCCTTAGCGGGATTGACAATGAGCAGTTCTTC. Protein sequence: CASSPLLSGIDNEQFF. V gene TRBV27 combines with J gene TRBJ2-1, with TRBD2 identical over 8 bases. Trimming took 5 bases from V and 5 from J; bases not matched to a gene: 11. This CDR3 is 16 amino acids long. Germline-derived CDR1 and CDR2 are MNHEY and SMNVEV (reference sequence).

V gene TRBV16 combines with J gene TRBJ1-5; tentatively, D is TRBD1 (6 bases). Germline CDR1 is KGHSY and CDR2 is FQNENV. The CDR3 has 12 residues. V gave up 5 bases and J gave up 7 bases, with 9 bases separating them. CDR3 sequence (DNA): TGTGCCAGCAGCTCAGGGGACCAGCCCCAGCATTTT. Protein: CASSSGDQPQHF.

The chain is built from TRBV27 and TRBJ2-2; no reliable D call. V was pared by 4 bases and J by 5 bases, with 8 bases between. The CDR3 consists of 13 residues. Germline V CDR1 and CDR2: MNHEY, SMNVEV (reference sequence). The CDR3 region has the DNA TGTGCCAGCAGTTCCCCTGGGACCGGGGAGCTGTTTTTT. This encodes CASSSPGTGELFF.

The chain uses TRBV6-5 and TRBJ2-1; D is perhaps TRBD2 (5 bases). The V gene's germline CDR1 is MNHEY and CDR2 SVGAGI. The V end lost 8 bases, the J end lost 8 bases, and 7 bases lay between the germline ends. This CDR3 contains 10 residues. The CDR3 reads CASGSYEQFF. CDR3 DNA: TGTGCCAGCGGGAGTTATGAGCAGTTCTTC.

The gene calls are TRBV6-1 and TRBJ2-1, with D possibly TRBD1 on 6 matching bases. Germline loops: CDR1 MNHNS, CDR2 SASEGT. The CDR3 length is 14 residues. The germline V and J ends were trimmed by 6 bases and 6 bases, with 15 bases remaining between them. CDR3 amino acids: CASRRGGGFNEQFF. In DNA, the CDR3 is TGTGCCAGCAGACGAGGGGGTGGATTCAATGAGCAGTTCTTC.

The chain combines TRBV14 with TRBJ2-1; TRBD2 aligns across 8 bases. V was clipped by 4 bases and J by 4 bases; unmatched bases: 6. Germline V gives CDR1 SGHDN, CDR2 FVKESK. CDR3 size: 15 residues. The CDR3 sequence is CASSPPLAGYNEQFF. The CDR3 DNA follows: TGTGCCAGCAGCCCCCCCCTAGCGGGTTACAATGAGCAGTTCTTC.

Details on this clone: This sample also contains other DNA sequences that code for the same CDR3. The chain is built from TRBV4-1 and TRBJ2-7; 11 bases match TRBD2. CDR1 MGHRA and CDR2 YSYEKL come from the germline V gene. The CDR3 covers 14 residues. Losses at the gene ends were 3 bases for V and 4 bases for J; bases not matched to a gene: 2. In nucleotides, the CDR3 is TGCGCCAGCAGCCAGGGACTAGCGGATTACGAGCAGTACTTC. This encodes CASSQGLADYEQYF.

The chain has TRBV11-1 and TRBJ2-1; TRBD2 matches at 9 bases. This CDR3 region has 15 residues. Germline CDR1 is SGHAT and CDR2 is FQDESV (reference sequence). V gave up 6 bases and J gave up 8 bases; unmatched junction bases: 11. The CDR3: CASSSGLAPAHEQFF. In nucleotides, the CDR3 is TGTGCCAGCAGTTCCGGACTAGCGCCTGCCCATGAGCAGTTCTTC.

In its sample, this clone was seen once. This chain links TRBV28 with TRBJ2-7; D unresolved. This CDR3 region has 11 residues. Between the trimmed V and J ends, which lost 8 bases and 3 bases, there was a span of 8 bases. CDR1 and CDR2 (germline): MDHEN, SYDVKM. The CDR3 bases are TGTGCCAGCGCGGAAGACTACGAGCAGTACTTC. Residues: CASAEDYEQYF.

This clone was recorded only once. The rearrangement joins TRBV27 to TRBJ2-7; 7 nucleotides line up with TRBD2. The CDR3 covers 14 residues. Germline V gene lookup returns CDR1 MNHEY and CDR2 SMNVEV (reference sequence). V shed 5 bases and J 2 bases; nucleotides not matched to a gene: 6. Here the CDR3 DNA reads TGTGCCAGCAGTACGGGGGGTACCCCCTACGAGCAGTACTTC. Encoded protein: CASSTGGTPYEQYF.

The CDR3 sequence is CASSEERRPPYEQYF. The CDR3 DNA reads as TGTGCCAGCAGTGAAGAGCGCAGGCCCCCCTACGAGCAGTACTTC. The chain joins TRBV6-1 to TRBJ2-7; no reliable D call. Trimming removed 1 base from V and 2 bases from J, with 12 bases in between. Looked up from germline, CDR1 is MNHNS and CDR2 is SASEGT. CDR3 length equals 15 residues.